This T cell receptor beta chain was sequenced for a study of PD-L1 blockade in urothelial cancer. Germline CDR1 SGHNT, CDR2 YYREEE (reference sequence). CDR3 length: 14 residues. V lost 9 bases and J 4 bases, leaving 19 bases between the germline ends. Here immunoSEQ multiplex PCR was the method, and the copy in TCRdb shows in-frame clones only, minus some. The sample comprises 70,000 or so clones, 84% of which are singletons, and roughly 4.5% rests with the top ten. Between 1 and 8 samples, pretreatment and on-treatment, were given by each patient. The chain employs TRBV5-4 and TRBJ2-5; perhaps TRBD2 as D (7 bases). Sequencing was performed on PBMCs, taken around atezolizumab (anti-PD-L1) treatment. This clonotype was sampled from an older man with urothelial cancer. This CDR3 is CANSQGGVGETQYF. Here the CDR3 DNA reads TGTGCCAACTCACAAGGGGGGGTCGGAGAGACCCAGTACTTC.